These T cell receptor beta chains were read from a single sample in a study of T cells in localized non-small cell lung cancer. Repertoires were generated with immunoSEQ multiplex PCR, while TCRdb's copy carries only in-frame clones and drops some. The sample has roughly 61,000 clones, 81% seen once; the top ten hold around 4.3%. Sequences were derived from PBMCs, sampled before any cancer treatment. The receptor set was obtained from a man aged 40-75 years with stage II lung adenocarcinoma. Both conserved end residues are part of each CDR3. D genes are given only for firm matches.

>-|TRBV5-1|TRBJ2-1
CASSQLTGIQGNEQFF
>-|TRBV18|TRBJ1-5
CASSPGGSPQPQHF
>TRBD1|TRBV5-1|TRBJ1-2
CASSLAGRDRELSYGYTF
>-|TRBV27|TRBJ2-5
CANAPGSQETQYF
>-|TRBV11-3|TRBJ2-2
CASSLSQSGELFF
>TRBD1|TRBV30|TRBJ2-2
CAWIGTGNTGELFF
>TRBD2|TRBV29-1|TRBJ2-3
CSVGTSGSDTQYF
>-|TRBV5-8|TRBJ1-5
CASSLDQYSNQPQHF
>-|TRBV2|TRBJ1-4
CASRSDSNEKLFF
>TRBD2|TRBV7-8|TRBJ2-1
CASSLRRERGNEQFF
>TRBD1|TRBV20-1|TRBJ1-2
CSARLDRVGTF
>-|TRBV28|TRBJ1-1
CASSSAPGGSTEAFF
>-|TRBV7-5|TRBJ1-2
CVRSRIDGYTF
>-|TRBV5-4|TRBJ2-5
CASSLGKGETQYF
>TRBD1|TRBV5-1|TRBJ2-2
CASSKGQGWTGELFF
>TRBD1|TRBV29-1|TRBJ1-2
CSVADPDRVDGYTF
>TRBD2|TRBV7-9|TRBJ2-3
CASSWTSGRADTQYF
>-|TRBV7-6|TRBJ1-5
CASSLEGYSNQPQHF
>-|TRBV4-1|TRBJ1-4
CASSRGRTGYEKLFF
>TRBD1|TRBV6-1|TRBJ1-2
CASSAGRRPGGRRGYGYTF
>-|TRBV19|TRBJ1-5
CASSTRGRGQPQHF
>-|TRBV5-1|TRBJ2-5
CASSLGGTGQETQYF
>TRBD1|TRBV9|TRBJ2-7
CASSVGQGNYEQYF
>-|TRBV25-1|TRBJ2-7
CASSEYTGTQIYEQYF
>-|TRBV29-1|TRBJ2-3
CSVKGGPTGSTDTQYF
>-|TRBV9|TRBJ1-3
CASSGGTTAAGNTIYF
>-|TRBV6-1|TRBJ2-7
CASSVTQASTYEQYF
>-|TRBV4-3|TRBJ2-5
CASSPEVHRGETQYF
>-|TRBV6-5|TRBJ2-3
CASSYKTTDTQYF
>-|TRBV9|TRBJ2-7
CASSVGGTAVGEQYF
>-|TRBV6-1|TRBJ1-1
CASSERGSDTEAFF
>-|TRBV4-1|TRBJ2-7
CASSQVVGGPYEQYF
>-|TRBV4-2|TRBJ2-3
CASSQVEDTQYF
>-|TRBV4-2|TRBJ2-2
CASSQDRLATNTGELFF
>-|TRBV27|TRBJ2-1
CASSFTGPREQFF
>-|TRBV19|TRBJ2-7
CASSRGGAQGSYEQYF
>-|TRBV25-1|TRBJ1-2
CASSESNRVDGYTF